This TCR beta chain was retrieved from a study of T cells in Graves' hyperthyroidism and ophthalmopathy. A remark on this clonotype: Its antigen is still unknown.

Notes on the study in general: Most thyroid-expanded clonotypes above 0.001 were also found in blood.

Each diagnosis drew on symptoms, thyroxine, TRAb, thyroid ultrasound and orbital computed tomography findings. The authors took PBMCs from 8.5 to 10 ml fresh peripheral blood. In germline, CDR1 is LGHNA, CDR2 YSLEER. This CDR3 region has 13 residues. The V end was cut by 0 bases, the J end by 13 bases, with 13 bases between. There were TCR beta CDR3 regions amplified from RNA transcripts. Researchers ran a first-round RT-PCR on the TCR CDR3 using the HTBI primer set. MiXCR, applied by TCRdb to the multiplex PCR reads, yields one record per CDR3 protein. The sample contains about 480,000 distinct CDR3 sequences, approximately 23% of which appear only once.

This TCR was sampled from a woman in her 70s with Graves' ophthalmopathy. J is TRBJ2-1 and V is TRBV4-3, with a weak D call TRBD2 (5 bases). Material for sequencing was blood. The CDR3 region is CASSQEVARVQFF. CDR3 nucleotides: TGCGCCAGCAGCCAAGAAGTAGCGCGAGTCCAGTTCTTC.